Listed here are 27 T cell receptor beta chains from one sample, sequenced in a study of CD8 T cells in Susac syndrome. An input of about 0.45 to 1 ug of RNA was subjected to reverse transcription using random hexamers. One entry per CDR3 protein results from TCRdb running MiXCR on the immunoSEQ multiplex PCR reads. The data show about 180,000 distinct CDR3 sequences, more than 90% seen once. Material: CD4+ T cells from PBMCs. The receptors originated from a human donor with multiple sclerosis.

The chain employs TRBV20-1 and TRBJ2-3; TRBD1 is a possible D gene (5 bases). Trimming shortened V by 3 bases and J by 1 base, and 11 bases separated the two germline ends. Germline assignment: CDR1 DFQATT and CDR2 SNEGSKA (reference sequence). The CDR3 extends over 14 amino acids. The CDR3 spells CSARGHRRTDTQYF. The CDR3 bases are TGCAGTGCTAGGGGGCACAGACGCACAGATACGCAGTATTTT.

CDR3 residues: CSAPDYTGGITGELFF. The CDR3 DNA follows: TGCAGTGCTCCGGATTATACAGGGGGCATAACCGGGGAGCTGTTTTTT. The rearrangement joins TRBV20-1 to TRBJ2-2; 9 nucleotides agree with TRBD1. Germline CDR1 is DFQATT and CDR2 is SNEGSKA (reference sequence). The CDR3 runs 16 residues. J lost 5 bases, V lost 5 bases, and 12 bases had no gene match.

The rearrangement uses TRBV13 and TRBJ1-2, with 7 bases lining up with TRBD1. Trimming took 8 bases from V and 1 from J; bases not matched to a gene: 19. The CDR3 consists of 18 residues. Germline assignment: CDR1 PRHDT and CDR2 FYEKMQ (reference sequence). This CDR3 is CASGGGQLLTGVNYGYTF. CDR3 nucleotides: TGTGCCAGCGGGGGCGGACAACTTTTAACAGGGGTTAACTATGGCTACACCTTC.

The rearrangement links TRBV11-2 to TRBJ2-2; D not certain. The V end was cut by 3 bases, the J end by 6 bases, with 11 bases between. This CDR3 comprises 14 residues. Germline CDR1 is SGHAT and CDR2 is FQNNGV. The CDR3 DNA reads as TGTGCCAGCAGCTTGGAAGTGCTACCCGGGGAGCTGTTTTTT. It specifies CASSLEVLPGELFF.

The chain links TRBV20-1 to TRBJ2-1; TRBD2 matches 12 bases. Germline V CDR1 and CDR2: DFQATT, SNEGSKA (reference sequence). The CDR3 sequence is 16 residues long. Trimming cost V 3 bases and J 9 bases; bases outside gene matches: 12. CDR3 in DNA: TGCAGTGCTAGTATGGGACTAGCGGGTACTAGCAGTGAGCAGTTCTTC. This encodes CSASMGLAGTSSEQFF.

The chain recombines TRBV7-9 with TRBJ2-7; 8 bases agree with TRBD2. Germline V CDR1 and CDR2: SEHNR, FQNEAQ (reference sequence). The CDR3 is 15 amino acids. V dropped 5 bases and J dropped 0; count of bases not matched to a gene: 6. This chain's CDR3 is CASSPGGDLSYEQYF. Written as DNA, the CDR3 is TGTGCCAGCAGCCCCGGGGGGGATCTCTCCTACGAGCAGTACTTC.

This clonotype was detected once. V gene TRBV4-3 combines with J gene TRBJ2-7; a weak D match, TRBD1 (5 bases). Germline V CDR1 and CDR2: LGHNA, YSLEER. The CDR3 runs 15 residues. Trimming left V 0 bases short and J 4 bases short, with 13 bases between. The DNA for the CDR3 is TGCGCCAGCAGCCAAGATTTCCCCCCAGGGTACGAGCAGTACTTC. Its protein is CASSQDFPPGYEQYF.

J is TRBJ1-6 and V is TRBV30; 8 nucleotides agree with TRBD1. The CDR3 is 16 residues long. The V gene end was trimmed by 2 bases and the J gene end by 7 bases; junction bases not matched to a gene: 10. Germline V gene data show CDR1 as GTSNPN and CDR2 as SVGIG (reference sequence). CDR3 loop: CAWSSFTGGENSPLHF. Here the CDR3 DNA reads TGTGCCTGGAGTTCCTTCACAGGGGGAGAGAATTCACCCCTCCACTTT.

The chain has TRBV29-1 and TRBJ2-2; D remains unclear. Deletions cut 5 bases from V and 1 base from J, with 8 bases between. The V gene's germline CDR1 is SQVTM and CDR2 ANQGSEA. CDR3 size: 13 residues. The DNA for the CDR3 is TGCAGCGTTACCCCCTTGAACACCGGGGAGCTGTTTTTT. It is translated as CSVTPLNTGELFF.

The chain employs TRBV6-5 and TRBJ2-7, with 9 bases identical to TRBD2. From germline, CDR1 is MNHEY and CDR2 SVGAGI. The CDR3 totals 11 residues. Trimming at V came to 7 bases and at J to 7 bases, leaving 2 bases not matched to a gene. The CDR3 DNA follows: TGTGCCAGCACCGCGGGGGGGGAGCAGTACTTC. Protein product: CASTAGGEQYF.

The chain carries TRBV10-3 and TRBJ2-1; D is undetermined. Per germline, CDR1 ENHRY and CDR2 SYGVKD. V lost 2 bases and J lost 0, with 8 bases in between. CDR3 length: 15 amino acids. The CDR3 spells CAISEVRGSYNEQFF. The DNA of the CDR3 is TGTGCCATCAGTGAGGTCCGAGGCTCCTACAATGAGCAGTTCTTC.

This sequence joins TRBV6-1 and TRBJ2-1; possibly TRBD2 for D (6 bases). The V and J ends lost 5 bases and 6 bases respectively, with 20 bases between them. The CDR3 loop spans 16 amino acids. Germline CDR1 is MNHNS and CDR2 is SASEGT. CDR3 in DNA: TGTGCCAGCAGTCCCGCTGGGGGGACCCACGGCAATGAGCAGTTCTTC. Translated: CASSPAGGTHGNEQFF.

The V gene is TRBV12-3 or TRBV12-4, the J gene TRBJ1-1; D not resolved. Trimming stripped 8 bases from V and 6 bases from J, with 22 bases between. The CDR3 loop spans 15 amino acids. The CDR3 DNA reads TGTGCCAGCTCACTATCAGTAACCGGTCTCTCTGAAGCTTTCTTT. It codes for CASSLSVTGLSEAFF.

This chain connects TRBV5-1 to TRBJ2-3; 10 bases are a match to TRBD2. There are 16 residues in the CDR3. The ends lost 4 bases at V and 0 bases at J; junction bases unmatched: 5. CDR1 and CDR2 from the germline V gene are SGHRS and YFSETQ. CDR3 coding DNA: TGCGCCAGCAGCCGCTTAGCGGGGGGTAGCACAGATACGCAGTATTTT. Residues: CASSRLAGGSTDTQYF.

The rearrangement uses TRBV18 and TRBJ1-1, with D unclear. The germline V gene encodes CDR1 KGHSH and CDR2 LQKENI. V dropped 3 bases and J dropped 2 bases, with 16 bases sitting between them. The CDR3 has 16 amino acids. The CDR3 sequence: CASSPGRLLINTEAFF. CDR3 bases: TGTGCCAGCTCACCTGGCCGGCTACTCATTAACACTGAAGCTTTCTTT.

The chain uses TRBV27 and TRBJ2-5; D is unclear. CDR1 and CDR2 from the germline V gene are MNHEY and SMNVEV (reference sequence). Trimming removed 3 bases from V and 0 bases from J, with 11 bases in between. The CDR3 loop spans 15 amino acids. Written as DNA, the CDR3 is TGTGCCAGCAGTTTCGAGATCCACAACCAAGAGACCCAGTACTTC. This sequence encodes CASSFEIHNQETQYF.

The chain couples TRBV4-1 to TRBJ1-2; maybe TRBD1 (5 bases). Germline assignment: CDR1 MGHRA and CDR2 YSYEKL. The length of the CDR3 is 15 residues. V was shortened by 1 base and J by 6 bases, with 15 bases between the two germline ends. DNA of the CDR3: TGCGCCAGCAGCCAAGCCGGGGGGACCGTCGATGGCTACACCTTC. Its protein is CASSQAGGTVDGYTF.

This clonotype turned up a few times. The chain combines TRBV12-3 or TRBV12-4 with TRBJ1-2; D is uncertain. V dropped 4 bases and J dropped 1 base, with 4 bases sitting between them. The length of the CDR3 is 12 residues. The CDR3 spells CASSSLNYGYTF. CDR3 DNA sequence: TGTGCCAGCAGTTCACTTAACTATGGCTACACCTTC.

The rearrangement links TRBV4-1 to TRBJ1-5, with unresolved D. From germline, CDR1 is MGHRA and CDR2 YSYEKL. Trimming pared 2 bases from V and 5 bases from J, leaving 7 bases between. This CDR3 has 13 amino acids. The CDR3 DNA is TGCGCCAGCAGCCAACTAATTTATCAGCCCCAGCATTTT. Protein: CASSQLIYQPQHF.

This rearrangement joins TRBV3-1 to TRBJ1-5; TRBD1 might be the D (5 bases). Germline CDR1 LGHDT, CDR2 YNNKEL (reference sequence). Trimming took 1 base from V and 5 from J, leaving 9 bases between them. The CDR3 contains 14 residues. The CDR3 coding sequence is TGTGCCAGCAGCCAAGGAGGCAGGGATCAGCCCCAGCATTTT. Protein sequence: CASSQGGRDQPQHF.

The chain couples TRBV29-1 to TRBJ2-3; D may correspond to TRBD1 or TRBD2 (5 bases each). The V gene lost 4 bases and the J gene lost 1 base, with 12 bases spanning the gap. Germline-derived CDR1 and CDR2 are SQVTM and ANQGSEA. The CDR3 length is 14 residues. CDR3: CSVGTLGRTDTQYF. The CDR3 DNA reads TGCAGCGTTGGGACCCTGGGACGCACAGATACGCAGTATTTT.

This chain links TRBV27 with TRBJ1-6, with a weak D call TRBD1 (5 bases). Per the germline V gene, CDR1 is MNHEY and CDR2 is SMNVEV (reference sequence). The V and J ends lost 3 bases and 4 bases respectively, with 10 bases between them. The CDR3 loop spans 15 amino acids. The CDR3, as DNA: TGTGCCAGCAGTTTTCGGGGGGGTTATAATTCACCCCTCCACTTT. Translation gives CASSFRGGYNSPLHF.

This chain uses TRBV7-3 with TRBJ2-1, with 10 bases lining up with TRBD2. V lost 5 bases, J lost 9 bases, and 13 bases stayed unmatched. CDR1 SGHTA and CDR2 FQGTGA come from the germline V gene. The CDR3 runs 16 residues. This CDR3 is CASSPKAGGRLSEQFF. DNA of the CDR3: TGTGCCAGCAGCCCCAAAGCGGGGGGGCGACTATCTGAGCAGTTCTTC.

This chain connects TRBV3-1 to TRBJ2-3; no reliable D call. In germline, CDR1 is LGHDT, CDR2 YNNKEL (reference sequence). The length of the CDR3 is 16 residues. Trimming shortened V by 4 bases and J by 0 bases, and 14 bases separated the two germline ends. DNA of the CDR3: TGTGCCAGCAGCCTCACGCGCTTCCCTAGCACAGATACGCAGTATTTT. It yields the protein CASSLTRFPSTDTQYF.

The chain links TRBV30 to TRBJ1-2; possible D gene TRBD1, 5 bases. V was cut by 5 bases and J by 4 bases, with 8 bases left in between. From germline, CDR1 is GTSNPN and CDR2 SVGIG (reference sequence). This CDR3 comprises 11 residues. The DNA of the CDR3 is TGTGCCTGGTGGGGGGGCTATGGCTACACCTTC. This translates into CAWWGGYGYTF.

V and J are TRBV6-2 or TRBV6-3 and TRBJ1-5, with D possibly matching TRBD1 (6 bases). This CDR3 region has 12 residues. V was cut by 3 bases and J by 9 bases, with 9 bases left in between. Germline V gene sequence: CDR1 MNHEY, CDR2 SVGEGT. CDR3 amino acids: CASSYGGRPQHF. The CDR3 bases are TGTGCCAGCAGTTATGGGGGCAGGCCCCAGCATTTT.

The chain recombines TRBV20-1 with TRBJ2-3; D call uncertain. The CDR3 contains 15 residues. V dropped 3 bases and J dropped 6 bases, with 19 bases sitting between them. Germline-derived CDR1 and CDR2 are DFQATT and SNEGSKA (reference sequence). CDR3 loop: CSASILHKSLDTQYF. CDR3 in DNA: TGCAGTGCTAGTATTCTACATAAATCTCTGGATACGCAGTATTTT.